This passage covers 21 T cell receptor beta chains from one sample sequenced in a study of T-cell memory formation after mild COVID-19 (dated by TCRdb to about 2021). Receptors were amplified or captured by 5' RACE. TCRdb records Illumina NovaSeq 6000 as the sequencer. TCRdb cleaned the public reads at Q25 with fastp, built clones with MiXCR and kept in-frame beta chains. One record per CDR3 amino acid sequence lists the most common genes and DNA. In all, the sample holds 400,000 or so distinct CDR3 sequences, and 20% of those were seen once. Of the sample, 7.5% to 10% falls within the top ten clones. The sequenced sample consisted of PBMCs or a T cell subset sorted from them (not recorded which). Receptors were obtained from an adult woman who had mild COVID-19 (a few samples of this study predate the infection). The sample titles of this study are shuffled in the database, so cell type and time point are left out; the donor was told from shared clones.

This clonotype came up a few times. The rearrangement uses TRBV20-1 and TRBJ1-5; D unclear. There are 12 residues in the CDR3. Trimming stripped 6 bases from V and 0 bases from J, with 6 bases between. The germline V gene has CDR1 DFQATT and CDR2 SNEGSKA (reference sequence). The CDR3 sequence is CSAGYSNQPQHF. CDR3 DNA sequence: TGCAGTGCAGGCTATAGCAATCAGCCCCAGCATTTT.

The V and J genes are TRBV29-1 and TRBJ1-1, with D maybe TRBD1 (6 bases). V lost 5 bases to trimming and J lost 9 bases, with 13 bases between them. This CDR3 is 11 amino acids long. Germline V gives CDR1 SQVTM, CDR2 ANQGSEA. The CDR3 is CSVIQGRKAFF. CDR3 sequence (DNA): TGCAGCGTTATCCAGGGGAGGAAAGCTTTCTTT.

The V and J genes are TRBV7-9 and TRBJ2-5; 9 bases line up with TRBD1. This CDR3 has 13 amino acids. Germline assignment: CDR1 SEHNR and CDR2 FQNEAQ (reference sequence). The J segment lost 4 bases and the V segment lost 7 bases, leaving 4 bases of the junction unmatched. This chain's CDR3 is CASNPGQGETQYF. The DNA for the CDR3 is TGTGCCAGCAACCCGGGACAGGGAGAGACCCAGTACTTC.

This clonotype showed up just a few times. The rearrangement links TRBV29-1 to TRBJ2-7, with 15 bases matching TRBD2. CDR3 length: 19 amino acids. Germline V gene lookup returns CDR1 SQVTM and CDR2 ANQGSEA. V lost 7 bases and J lost 0; bases outside the gene matches: 16. The CDR3: CSAPVGGLAGGHPSYEQYF. The DNA for the CDR3 is TGCAGCGCCCCCGTCGGGGGACTAGCGGGGGGCCATCCCTCCTACGAGCAGTACTTC.

In its sample, this clonotype was seen a few times. The chain joins TRBV5-1 to TRBJ1-5; TRBD1 agrees at 7 bases. The CDR3 length is 14 residues. Germline V gives CDR1 SGHRS, CDR2 YFSETQ. After removal of 3 bases from V and 3 bases from J, the junction contained 3 bases not matched to a gene. The CDR3 loop is CASSSQGLNQPQHF. CDR3 DNA sequence: TGCGCCAGCAGCTCACAGGGGCTCAATCAGCCCCAGCATTTT.

This clonotype was seen a few times. This chain joins TRBV10-3 and TRBJ1-3, with 7 nucleotides matching TRBD1. The CDR3 extends over 15 amino acids. From germline, CDR1 is ENHRY and CDR2 SYGVKD. Trimming took 6 bases from V and 0 from J; bases not matched to a gene: 5. The CDR3: CAIRRGGNSGNTIYF. The CDR3 region has the DNA TGTGCCATCAGAAGAGGGGGCAACTCTGGAAACACCATATATTTT.

This clonotype was observed a few times. The rearrangement uses TRBV2 and TRBJ2-2; TRBD2 might be the D (5 bases). CDR1 and CDR2 (germline): SNHLY, FYNNEI. CDR3 length: 15 amino acids. With 9 bases removed from V and 6 bases from J, the gap between germline ends came to 20 bases. For the CDR3, the DNA is TGTGCCAGGAGGTCTGCCGCGGGCGATCCCGGGGAGCTGTTTTTT. It specifies CARRSAAGDPGELFF.

The chain carries TRBV15 and TRBJ1-2; tentatively, D is TRBD1 (6 bases). The germline gives CDR1 LNHNV, CDR2 YYDKDF (reference sequence). Trimming left V 3 bases short and J 2 bases short, with 13 bases between. The CDR3 is 15 residues long. The CDR3 DNA sequence: TGTGCCACCAGCAGGGACTGGACAGCGAACTATGGCTACACCTTC. Encoded protein: CATSRDWTANYGYTF.

The J gene is TRBJ2-1, the V gene TRBV10-3; D is undetermined. Germline CDR1 is ENHRY and CDR2 is SYGVKD. The CDR3 sequence is 12 residues long. V was shortened by 4 bases and J by 9 bases, with 10 bases between the two germline ends. CDR3 sequence: CAISAGVSEQFF. CDR3 nucleotides: TGTGCCATCAGTGCTGGGGTTAGTGAGCAGTTCTTC.

This clonotype came up many times. V is TRBV6-5 and J is TRBJ1-1; D remains unclear. The V end was cut by 2 bases, the J end by 7 bases, with 17 bases between. Germline assignment: CDR1 MNHEY and CDR2 SVGAGI. This CDR3 spans 15 amino acids. The CDR3 nucleotides read TGTGCCAGCAGTTACCATCCGGGTCCCGGGCTTGAAGCTTTCTTT. Residues: CASSYHPGPGLEAFF.

V gene TRBV2 combines with J gene TRBJ1-6; the D is unclear. Germline CDR1 and CDR2: SNHLY and FYNNEI. Between the trimmed V and J ends, which lost 8 bases and 9 bases, there was a span of 17 bases. The CDR3 is 14 residues long. The CDR3: CASRGVEVGSPLHF. CDR3 nucleotide sequence: TGTGCCAGCCGGGGTGTCGAGGTTGGTTCACCCCTCCACTTT.

This clonotype was detected a few times. The chain uses TRBV11-1 and TRBJ2-1; 15 positions match TRBD2. This CDR3 is 17 amino acids long. With V trimmed by 5 bases and J by 4 bases, 6 bases remained unmatched. CDR1 and CDR2 from the germline V gene are SGHAT and FQDESV (reference sequence). The CDR3 coding sequence is TGTGCCAGCAGCCCCGGGACTAGCGGGAGGTATTACAATGAGCAGTTCTTC. Encoded protein: CASSPGTSGRYYNEQFF.

CDR3 protein: CASSTRLEEDTQYF. The DNA of the CDR3 is TGTGCCAGCAGTACCCGACTAGAAGAAGATACGCAGTATTTT. This sequence joins TRBV27 and TRBJ2-3; tentative D call: TRBD2 (6 bases). V was trimmed by 5 bases and J by 5 bases, leaving 14 bases between them. Germline CDR1 MNHEY, CDR2 SMNVEV (reference sequence). The length of the CDR3 is 14 residues.

V usage is TRBV10-3 and J usage is TRBJ2-2; TRBD2 might be the D (5 bases). Deletions cut 7 bases from V and 5 bases from J, with 14 bases between. Per the germline V gene, CDR1 is ENHRY and CDR2 is SYGVKD. The CDR3 runs 14 residues. CDR3 in DNA: TGTGCCATCATGGAGAGGGAGCTTACCGGGGAGCTGTTTTTT. Its translation is CAIMERELTGELFF.

This clonotype was counted a few times. The V gene is TRBV3-1, the J gene TRBJ2-5; perhaps TRBD2 as D (6 bases). The germline V and J ends were trimmed by 0 bases and 2 bases, with 13 bases remaining between them. The CDR3 runs 16 residues. Germline V gives CDR1 LGHDT, CDR2 YNNKEL (reference sequence). The CDR3 here is CASSQDLFGTQETQYF. The CDR3 nucleotides read TGTGCCAGCAGCCAAGATCTCTTCGGGACTCAAGAGACCCAGTACTTC.

This chain connects TRBV4-2 to TRBJ2-7, with D possibly TRBD2 on 5 matching bases. The CDR3 is made up of 15 amino acids. The germline gives CDR1 LGHNA, CDR2 YNFKEQ. The V gene lost 4 bases and the J gene lost 4 bases, with 17 bases spanning the gap. The CDR3 DNA follows: TGTGCCAGCAGCCCAAGCTGGGAGTCGGGATACGAGCAGTACTTC. The encoded protein is CASSPSWESGYEQYF.

V usage is TRBV7-2 and J usage is TRBJ2-1, with 12 positions matching TRBD2. The CDR3 sequence is 14 residues long. In germline, CDR1 is SGHTA, CDR2 FQGNSA. Germline trimming cut 1 base from V and 12 bases from J; bases unmatched to any gene: 4. CDR3 region: CASSLGGLAGRQFF. The DNA for the CDR3 is TGTGCCAGCAGCTTAGGCGGACTAGCGGGGAGGCAGTTCTTC.

CDR3 in DNA: TGCGCCAGCAGCTTAACAGGGGGCTACTACAATGAGCAGTTCTTC. Residues: CASSLTGGYYNEQFF. This sequence joins TRBV5-1 and TRBJ2-1, with 9 bases identical to TRBD1. CDR1 is SGHRS, CDR2 YFSETQ, per germline. The CDR3 has 15 residues. J gave up 3 bases and V 2 bases, and 3 bases lay outside the gene matches.

This clonotype came up a few times. The CDR3 nucleotides read TGCAGTGCTCCCGCAAACGACTTAGCGGTACAGGTCAATGAGCAGTTCTTC. Translation: CSAPANDLAVQVNEQFF. The chain carries TRBV20-1 and TRBJ2-1, with TRBD2 as a possible D gene (6 bases). Germline V lookup: CDR1 DFQATT, CDR2 SNEGSKA (reference sequence). The CDR3 contains 17 residues. The V end lost 5 bases, the J end lost 6 bases, and 26 bases lay between the germline ends.

The J gene is TRBJ2-3, the V gene TRBV4-2; D remains ambiguous. The V and J ends lost 0 bases and 2 bases respectively, with 12 bases between them. Germline CDR1 is LGHNA and CDR2 is YNFKEQ. The CDR3 sequence is 16 residues long. The chain's CDR3 is CASSQDRAANTDTQYF. Here the CDR3 DNA reads TGTGCCAGCAGCCAAGATAGGGCAGCCAACACAGATACGCAGTATTTT.

The chain carries TRBV20-1 and TRBJ1-5; 8 bases map to TRBD1. With V trimmed by 5 bases and J by 0 bases, 9 bases remained unmatched. The V gene's germline CDR1 is DFQATT and CDR2 SNEGSKA (reference sequence). This CDR3 is built from 16 residues. The CDR3 loop is CSASDRGAYSNQPQHF. CDR3 coding DNA: TGCAGTGCTTCCGACAGGGGCGCCTATAGCAATCAGCCCCAGCATTTT.